At least ten counts were recorded for the clone carrying this T cell receptor (beta chain). These data originate in a study of neurological immune-mediated disorders. The V end lost 4 bases, the J end lost 0 bases, and 5 bases lay between the germline ends. The germline V gene has CDR1 SGHRS and CDR2 YFSETQ. The CDR3 loop spans 14 amino acids. TCRdb redid the calling of the 5' RACE reads with MiXCR, one entry per CDR3 protein. Of more than 35,000 distinct CDR3 sequences in the sample, approximately 3% were seen once. This TCR was sampled from a woman aged 45-65 years with multiple sclerosis. This chain links TRBV5-1 with TRBJ2-6; D might be TRBD1 or TRBD2, each matching 5 bases. The sample consisted of PBMCs. Written as DNA, the CDR3 is TGCGCCAGCAGCGGGGGCTCTGGGGCCAACGTCCTGACTTTC. Amino acids: CASSGGSGANVLTF.